The present T cell receptor beta chain was sequenced within a study of cytomegalovirus exposure and HLA in healthy donors. Study-level points and caveats: Published work reported that the classifier diagnosed cytomegalovirus status with high specificity and sensitivity. 150 or so TCR beta chains were listed as cytomegalovirus-associated. Solely CMV serostatus was available to characterize immune exposure.

The germline V and J ends were trimmed by 5 bases and 8 bases, with 12 bases remaining between them. Germline assignment: CDR1 DFQATT and CDR2 SNEGSKA (reference sequence). The CDR3 contains 11 residues. Comments on this clone: The antigen is not known.

The study ran its PCR with 60 Vbeta and 13 Jbeta primers. Some clones are missing from TCRdb's copy, which holds only in-frame ones; the method was immunoSEQ multiplex PCR. In the table there are about 200,000 clones, 70% to 80% of which are singletons. Sequencing was carried out using PBMCs. The clonotype originates from a woman between 45 and 65 years old in good health and CMV-seronegative. V is TRBV20-1 and J is TRBJ1-2; D is uncertain. The CDR3 sequence is CSASEVGGYTF. The DNA for the CDR3 is TGCAGTGCTTCGGAGGTGGGAGGCTACACCTTC.